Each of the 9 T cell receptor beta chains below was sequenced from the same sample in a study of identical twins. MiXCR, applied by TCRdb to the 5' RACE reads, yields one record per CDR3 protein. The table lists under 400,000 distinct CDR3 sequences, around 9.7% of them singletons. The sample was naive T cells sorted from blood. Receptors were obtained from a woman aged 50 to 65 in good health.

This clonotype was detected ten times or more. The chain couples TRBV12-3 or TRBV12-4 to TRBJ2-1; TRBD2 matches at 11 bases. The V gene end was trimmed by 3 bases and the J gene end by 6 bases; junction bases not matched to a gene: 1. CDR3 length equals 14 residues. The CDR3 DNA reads TGTGCCAGCAGTTTTAGCGGGAGGGTCAATGAGCAGTTCTTC. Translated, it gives CASSFSGRVNEQFF.

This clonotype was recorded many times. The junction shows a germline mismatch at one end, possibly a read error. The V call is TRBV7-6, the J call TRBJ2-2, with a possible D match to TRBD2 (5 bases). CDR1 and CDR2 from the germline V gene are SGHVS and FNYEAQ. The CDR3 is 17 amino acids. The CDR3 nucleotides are TGTGCCAGCAGCCCCGAGATGGAGAGGGCGAATACCGGGGAGCTGTTTTTT. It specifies CASSPEMERANTGELFF.

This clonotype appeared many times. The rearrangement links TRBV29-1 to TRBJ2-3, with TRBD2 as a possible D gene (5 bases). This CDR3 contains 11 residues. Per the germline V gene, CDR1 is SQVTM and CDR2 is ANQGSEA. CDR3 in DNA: TGCGTGGTGGAGGAGACAGATACGCAGTATTTT. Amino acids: CVVEETDTQYF.

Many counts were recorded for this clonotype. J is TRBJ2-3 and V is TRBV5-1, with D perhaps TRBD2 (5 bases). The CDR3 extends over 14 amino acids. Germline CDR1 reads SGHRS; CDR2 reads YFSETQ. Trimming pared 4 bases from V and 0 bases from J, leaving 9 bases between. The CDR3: CASSPASSTDTQYF. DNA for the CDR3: TGCGCCAGCAGCCCGGCTAGCAGCACAGATACGCAGTATTTT.

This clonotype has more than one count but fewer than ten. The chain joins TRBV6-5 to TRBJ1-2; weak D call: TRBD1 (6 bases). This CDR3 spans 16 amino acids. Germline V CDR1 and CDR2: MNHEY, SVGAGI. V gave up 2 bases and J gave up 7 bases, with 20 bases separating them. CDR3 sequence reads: CASSYAAATGAFGYTF. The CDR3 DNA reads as TGTGCCAGCAGTTACGCGGCGGCGACAGGCGCCTTTGGCTACACCTTC.

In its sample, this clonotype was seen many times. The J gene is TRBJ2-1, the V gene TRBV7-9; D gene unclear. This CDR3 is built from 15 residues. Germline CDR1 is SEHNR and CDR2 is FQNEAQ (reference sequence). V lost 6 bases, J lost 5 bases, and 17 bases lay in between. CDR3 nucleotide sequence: TGTGCCAGCAGGTATTCGGAGAGCTTAGACAATGAGCAGTTCTTC. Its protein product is CASRYSESLDNEQFF.

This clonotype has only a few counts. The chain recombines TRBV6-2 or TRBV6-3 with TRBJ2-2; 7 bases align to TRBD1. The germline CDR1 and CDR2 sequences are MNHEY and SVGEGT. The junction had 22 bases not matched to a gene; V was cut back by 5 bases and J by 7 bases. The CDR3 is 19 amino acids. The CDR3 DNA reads TGTGCCAGCAGTCCCCTCGTGCAGAGGGGGCCCGGGGCCGGCGGGGAGCTGTTTTTT. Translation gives CASSPLVQRGPGAGGELFF.

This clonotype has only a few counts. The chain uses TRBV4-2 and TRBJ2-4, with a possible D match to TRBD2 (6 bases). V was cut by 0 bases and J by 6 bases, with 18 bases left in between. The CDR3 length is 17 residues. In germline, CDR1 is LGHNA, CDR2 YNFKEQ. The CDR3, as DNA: TGTGCCAGCAGCCAAGATCCTTCCGGAGGGAGCGGAAACATTCAGTACTTC. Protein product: CASSQDPSGGSGNIQYF.

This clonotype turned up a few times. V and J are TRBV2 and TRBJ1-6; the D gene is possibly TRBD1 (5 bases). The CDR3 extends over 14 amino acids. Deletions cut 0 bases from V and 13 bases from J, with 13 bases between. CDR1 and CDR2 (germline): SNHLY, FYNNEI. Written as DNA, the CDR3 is TGTGCCAGCAGTGAAGCGGAGGGGTTCGGGCCCCTCCACTTT. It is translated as CASSEAEGFGPLHF. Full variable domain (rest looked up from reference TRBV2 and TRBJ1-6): EPEVTQTPSHQVTQMGQEVILRCVPISNHLYFYWYRQILGQKVEFLVSFYNNEISEKSEIFDDQFSVERPDGSNFTLKIRSTKLEDSAMYFCASSEAEGFGPLHFGNGTRLTVT.